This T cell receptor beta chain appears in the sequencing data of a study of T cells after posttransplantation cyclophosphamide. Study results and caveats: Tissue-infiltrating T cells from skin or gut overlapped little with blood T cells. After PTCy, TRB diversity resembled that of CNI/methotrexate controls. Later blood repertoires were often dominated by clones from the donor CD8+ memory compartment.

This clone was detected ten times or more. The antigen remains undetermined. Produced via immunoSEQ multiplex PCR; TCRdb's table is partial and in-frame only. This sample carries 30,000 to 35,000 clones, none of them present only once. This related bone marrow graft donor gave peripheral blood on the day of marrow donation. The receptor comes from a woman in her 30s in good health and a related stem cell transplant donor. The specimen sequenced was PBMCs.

DNA for the CDR3: TGTGCCTGGAGTGTAGGGGGCGGTGAGCAGTTCTTC. This translates into CAWSVGGGEQFF. V and J are TRBV30 and TRBJ2-1, with 7 nucleotides matching TRBD1. This CDR3 is 12 amino acids long. V lost 0 bases, J lost 9 bases, and 2 bases stayed unmatched. The V gene's germline CDR1 is GTSNPN and CDR2 SVGIG (reference sequence).